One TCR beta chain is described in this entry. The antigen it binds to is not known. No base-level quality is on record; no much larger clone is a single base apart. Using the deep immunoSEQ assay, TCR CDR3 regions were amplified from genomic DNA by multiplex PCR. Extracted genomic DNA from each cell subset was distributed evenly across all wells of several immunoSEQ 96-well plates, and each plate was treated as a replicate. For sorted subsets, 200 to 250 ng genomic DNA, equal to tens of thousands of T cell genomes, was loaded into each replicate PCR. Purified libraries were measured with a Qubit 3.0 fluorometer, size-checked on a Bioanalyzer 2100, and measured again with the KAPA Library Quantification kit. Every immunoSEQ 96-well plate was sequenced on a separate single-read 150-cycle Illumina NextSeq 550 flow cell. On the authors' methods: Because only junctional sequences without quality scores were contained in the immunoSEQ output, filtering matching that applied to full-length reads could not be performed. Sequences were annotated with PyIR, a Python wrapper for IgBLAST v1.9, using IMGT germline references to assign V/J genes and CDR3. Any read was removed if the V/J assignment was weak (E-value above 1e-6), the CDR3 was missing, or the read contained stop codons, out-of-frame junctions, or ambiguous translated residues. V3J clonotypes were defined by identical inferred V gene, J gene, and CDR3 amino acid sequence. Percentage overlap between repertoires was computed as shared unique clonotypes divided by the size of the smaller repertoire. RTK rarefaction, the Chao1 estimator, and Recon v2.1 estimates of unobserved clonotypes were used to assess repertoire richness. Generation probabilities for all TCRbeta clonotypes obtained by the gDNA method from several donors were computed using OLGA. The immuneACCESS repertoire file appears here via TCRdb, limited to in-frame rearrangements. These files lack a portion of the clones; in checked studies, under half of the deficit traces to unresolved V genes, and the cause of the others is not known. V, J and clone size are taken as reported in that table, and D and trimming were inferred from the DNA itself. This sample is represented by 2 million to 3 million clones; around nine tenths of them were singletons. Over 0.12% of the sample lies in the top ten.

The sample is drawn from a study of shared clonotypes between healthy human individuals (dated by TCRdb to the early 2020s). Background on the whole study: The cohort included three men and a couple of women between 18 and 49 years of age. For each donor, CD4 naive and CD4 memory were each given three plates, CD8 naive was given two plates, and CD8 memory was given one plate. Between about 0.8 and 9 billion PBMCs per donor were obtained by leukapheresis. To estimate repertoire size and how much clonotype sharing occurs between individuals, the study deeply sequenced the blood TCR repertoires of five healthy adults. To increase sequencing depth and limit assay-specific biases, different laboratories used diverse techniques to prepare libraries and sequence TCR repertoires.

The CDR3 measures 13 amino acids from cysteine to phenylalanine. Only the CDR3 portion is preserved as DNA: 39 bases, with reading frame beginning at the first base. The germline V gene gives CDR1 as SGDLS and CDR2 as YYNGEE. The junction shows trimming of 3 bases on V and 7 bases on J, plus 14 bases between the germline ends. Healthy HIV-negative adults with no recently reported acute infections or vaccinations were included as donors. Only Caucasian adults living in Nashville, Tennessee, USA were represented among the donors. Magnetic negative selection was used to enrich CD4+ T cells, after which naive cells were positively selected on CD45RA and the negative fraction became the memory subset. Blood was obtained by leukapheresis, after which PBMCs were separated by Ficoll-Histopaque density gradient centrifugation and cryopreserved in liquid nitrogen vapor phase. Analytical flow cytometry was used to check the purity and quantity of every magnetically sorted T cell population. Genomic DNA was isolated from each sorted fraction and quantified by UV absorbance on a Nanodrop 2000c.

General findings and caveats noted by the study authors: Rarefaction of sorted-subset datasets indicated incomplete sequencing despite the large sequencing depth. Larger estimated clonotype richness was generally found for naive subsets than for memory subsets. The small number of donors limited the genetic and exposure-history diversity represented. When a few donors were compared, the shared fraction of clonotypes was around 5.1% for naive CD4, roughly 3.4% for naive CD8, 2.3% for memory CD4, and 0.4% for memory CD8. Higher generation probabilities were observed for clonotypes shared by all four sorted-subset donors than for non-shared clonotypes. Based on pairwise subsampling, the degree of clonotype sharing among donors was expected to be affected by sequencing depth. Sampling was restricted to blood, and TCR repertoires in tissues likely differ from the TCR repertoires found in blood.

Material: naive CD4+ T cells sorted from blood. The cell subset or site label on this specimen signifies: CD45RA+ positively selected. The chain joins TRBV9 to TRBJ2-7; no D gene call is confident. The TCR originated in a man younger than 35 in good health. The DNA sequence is TGTGCCAGCAGCGACGGATCCGTGGGGGAGCAGTACTTC. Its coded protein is CASSDGSVGEQYF.